This TCR beta chain emerged from a study of blood T cell repertoires in COVID-19. In germline, CDR1 is MDHEN, CDR2 SYDVKM. This CDR3 spans 17 amino acids. Deletions cut 9 bases from V and 1 base from J, with 24 bases between. In the original processing: Nucleated cell counts were estimated from reference gene primer amplification. Clones were read by immunoSEQ multiplex PCR, and TCRdb kept only the in-frame ones, dropping some. Clonal size and the V and J genes are those of that table, whereas D and trimming came from the DNA. The sample shows about 250,000 clones, 75% to 90% of them seen only once. The material sequenced was PBMCs or T cells enriched from blood (not recorded which). The chain is built from TRBV28 and TRBJ1-1, with D possibly TRBD1 on 6 matching bases. This sequence originates from a young woman who had recovered from COVID-19. CDR3 residues: CASRTYRVEAWNTEAFF. DNA of the CDR3: TGTGCCAGTAGGACCTACAGGGTTGAGGCTTGGAACACTGAAGCTTTCTTT. Supplemented by reference TRBV28 and TRBJ1-1, the full variable domain reads DVKVTQSSRYLVKRTGEKVFLECVQDMDHENMFWYRQDPGLGLRLIYFSYDVKMKEKGDIPEGYSVSREKKERFSLILESASTNQTSMYLCASRTYRVEAWNTEAFFGQGTRLTVV.